This T cell receptor beta chain was captured by sequencing in a study of blood T cell repertoires in COVID-19. Turning to the study itself: Material from acute and convalescent COVID-19 was sourced from the United States, Italy and Spain.

Original processing notes: Amplification from reference gene primers served as the basis for estimated nucleated cell counts. Repertoires were generated with immunoSEQ multiplex PCR, while TCRdb's copy carries only in-frame clones and drops some. V and J calls and clone size are given by that table; D and trimming were obtained from the DNA. The sample has around 310,000 clones, 90% seen once; the top ten hold around 0.93%. This CDR3 spans 16 amino acids. The sample taken for sequencing was peripheral blood. The source of this sequence is a middle-aged woman with COVID-19, enrolled during active disease. This chain connects TRBV21-1 to TRBJ2-1; the D call in the table, TRBD2, was not verified against the DNA. TRBV21-1 corresponds to a pseudogene. CDR3 amino acids: CASSKGRREFPNEQFF. The DNA for the CDR3 is TGTGCCAGCAGCAAAGGTCGGCGGGAGTTCCCCAATGAGCAGTTCTTC.